The 20 T cell receptor beta chains below all came from one sample that was sequenced in a study of T cell responses to AZD1222 COVID-19 vaccine. The table came from immunoSEQ multiplex PCR; TCRdb's copy has only in-frame clones and leaves some out. The sample shows approximately 200,000 clones, 94% of them seen only once. Here the sequenced sample was peripheral blood, taken 28 days after the second dose of the MenACWY control vaccine. These receptors all come from an adult who received the MenACWY meningococcal vaccine as a control.

The CDR3 nucleotides are TGTGCCAGCAGTGCAGCGACCCCTCGAGAGCAGTACTTC. Translating it yields CASSAATPREQYF. The V call is TRBV2, the J call TRBJ2-7; D remains ambiguous. Per germline, CDR1 SNHLY and CDR2 FYNNEI. Trimming took 4 bases from V and 7 from J, leaving 14 bases between them. The CDR3 contains 13 residues.

V is TRBV3-1 (or the pseudogene TRBV3-2) and J is TRBJ1-1; D remains ambiguous. Germline CDR1 reads LGHDT; CDR2 reads YNNKEL (reference sequence). This CDR3 spans 15 amino acids. Trimming left V 1 base short and J 2 bases short, with 11 bases between. The chain's CDR3 is CASSQAPTFNTEAFF. Here the CDR3 DNA reads TGTGCCAGCAGCCAAGCCCCGACTTTCAACACTGAAGCTTTCTTT.

This rearrangement joins TRBV3-1 (or the pseudogene TRBV3-2) to TRBJ2-7; 9 positions agree with TRBD1. The germline V gene has CDR1 LGHDT and CDR2 YNNKEL (reference sequence). The CDR3 covers 16 residues. The V gene end was trimmed by 4 bases and the J gene end by 1 base; junction bases not matched to a gene: 8. CDR3 region: CASSPSDRGSSYEQYF. In nucleotides, the CDR3 is TGTGCCAGCAGCCCCAGCGACAGGGGGTCGTCCTACGAGCAGTACTTC.

The V gene is TRBV5-8, the J gene TRBJ1-5; TRBD1 is a possible D gene (5 bases). Germline CDR1 is SGHTS and CDR2 is YDEGEE. The CDR3 runs 14 residues. V lost 4 bases and J 2 bases, leaving 10 bases between the germline ends. As DNA, the CDR3 is TGTGCCAGCAGCAGCAGGGTTGGCAATCAGCCCCAGCATTTT. Translation: CASSSRVGNQPQHF.

CDR3 DNA sequence: TGTGCCACCAGTGATTCCGTTAGCGGGAACACAGATACGCAGTATTTT. Protein product: CATSDSVSGNTDTQYF. The V and J genes are TRBV24-1 and TRBJ2-3; 8 nucleotides line up with TRBD2. The CDR3 contains 16 residues. Germline V lookup: CDR1 KGHDR, CDR2 SFDVKD. V dropped 2 bases and J dropped 2; count of bases not matched to a gene: 5.

V is TRBV29-1 and J is TRBJ1-2; a weak D match, TRBD1 (5 bases). CDR1 SQVTM and CDR2 ANQGSEA come from the germline V gene. Trimming removed 7 bases from V and 8 bases from J, with 20 bases in between. The CDR3 is 13 residues long. DNA of the CDR3: TGCAGCGCAACCGGTCCAGGGTCGGAAGGCTACACCTTC. As protein: CSATGPGSEGYTF.

This rearrangement joins TRBV5-1 to TRBJ2-5; 14 nucleotides line up with TRBD2. This CDR3 region has 16 residues. Germline loops: CDR1 SGHRS, CDR2 YFSETQ. V lost 0 bases to trimming and J lost 4 bases; unmatched junction nucleotides: 2. The CDR3 spells CASSLAGTSGRETQYF. The CDR3 DNA reads TGCGCCAGCAGCTTGGCAGGGACTAGCGGGAGAGAGACCCAGTACTTC.

In this sample, this clone turned up once. The chain uses TRBV7-6 and TRBJ1-4; tentatively, D is TRBD1 (5 bases). Trimming cost V 1 base and J 4 bases, with 10 bases left between them. There are 15 residues in the CDR3. Germline V gene data show CDR1 as SGHVS and CDR2 as FNYEAQ. This CDR3 is CASSLGGGLNEKLFF. The CDR3 DNA follows: TGTGCCAGCAGCTTAGGGGGGGGACTTAATGAAAAACTGTTTTTT.

The V call is TRBV7-8, the J call TRBJ2-3; tentatively, D is TRBD1 (6 bases). The CDR3 extends over 15 amino acids. Germline-derived CDR1 and CDR2 are SGHVS and FQNEAQ. V lost 2 bases and J 4 bases, leaving 13 bases between the germline ends. In nucleotides, the CDR3 is TGTGCCAGCAGCTTAATACACAGGGTTGCAGATACGCAGTATTTT. Translation: CASSLIHRVADTQYF.

The chain employs TRBV30 and TRBJ2-1, with D unresolved. This CDR3 contains 13 residues. Between the trimmed V and J ends, which lost 3 bases and 4 bases, there was a span of 10 bases. CDR1 and CDR2 from the germline V gene are GTSNPN and SVGIG (reference sequence). The DNA for the CDR3 is TGTGCCTGGAGGACCGACTCTTACAATGAGCAGTTCTTC. This sequence encodes CAWRTDSYNEQFF.

The rearrangement uses TRBV12-3 or TRBV12-4 and TRBJ1-1, with TRBD1 matching over 8 bases. V shed 4 bases and J 7 bases; nucleotides not matched to a gene: 5. The CDR3 runs 13 residues. This CDR3 reads CASSSLDRDEAFF. The CDR3 coding sequence is TGTGCCAGCAGTTCCCTGGACAGGGATGAAGCTTTCTTT.

This chain uses TRBV2 with TRBJ1-2, with D uncertain. Looked up from germline, CDR1 is SNHLY and CDR2 is FYNNEI. V was clipped by 1 base and J by 4 bases, with 7 bases between them. The CDR3 runs 13 residues. CDR3 DNA sequence: TGTGCCAGCAGTGAAGGCGCAGCCTATGGCTACACCTTC. It translates to CASSEGAAYGYTF. Full variable domain (rest looked up from reference TRBV2 and TRBJ1-2): EPEVTQTPSHQVTQMGQEVILRCVPISNHLYFYWYRQILGQKVEFLVSFYNNEISEKSEIFDDQFSVERPDGSNFTLKIRSTKLEDSAMYFCASSEGAAYGYTFGSGTRLTVV.

The CDR3 loop reads CASSLRTGRTTGELFF. The CDR3 DNA reads as TGTGCCAGCAGCCTGCGGACAGGGAGAACCACCGGGGAGCTGTTTTTT. This chain uses TRBV3-1 (or the pseudogene TRBV3-2) with TRBJ2-2; 8 bases align to TRBD1. V lost 4 bases to trimming and J lost 4 bases; unmatched junction nucleotides: 8. Germline V CDR1 and CDR2: LGHDT, YNNKEL (reference sequence). The length of the CDR3 is 16 residues.

The rearrangement links TRBV3-1 (or the pseudogene TRBV3-2) to TRBJ1-2; 7 bases agree with TRBD1. V lost 0 bases to trimming and J lost 4 bases; unmatched junction nucleotides: 2. The CDR3 loop spans 14 amino acids. Germline lookup yields CDR1 LGHDT and CDR2 YNNKEL (reference sequence). The chain's CDR3 is CASSQDNRGYGYTF. The CDR3 bases are TGTGCCAGCAGCCAAGATAACAGGGGCTATGGCTACACCTTC.

The rearrangement links TRBV12-3 or TRBV12-4 to TRBJ1-2; 8 bases are shared with TRBD1. Trimming took 3 bases from V and 7 from J; bases not matched to a gene: 4. This CDR3 is 13 amino acids long. CDR3 residues: CASSFQGAVGYTF. The CDR3 DNA is TGTGCCAGCAGTTTTCAGGGGGCAGTTGGCTACACCTTC.

The V and J genes are TRBV5-1 and TRBJ2-7; unclear D gene. The germline V gene encodes CDR1 SGHRS and CDR2 YFSETQ. V was shortened by 4 bases and J by 0 bases, with 17 bases between the two germline ends. This CDR3 contains 16 residues. The CDR3 here is CASSPFRQRLSYEQYF. CDR3 DNA sequence: TGCGCCAGCAGCCCATTTCGGCAGCGCCTCTCCTACGAGCAGTACTTC.

CDR3 amino acids: CASSPFEFQGSMNTEAFF. CDR3 nucleotide sequence: TGTGCCAGCTCACCCTTCGAGTTTCAAGGGTCCATGAACACTGAAGCTTTCTTT. The genes are TRBV18 and TRBJ1-1; no firm D call. CDR3 length equals 18 residues. The V and J ends lost 3 bases and 0 bases respectively, with 20 bases between them. Looked up from germline, CDR1 is KGHSH and CDR2 is LQKENI.

Judged by abundance, this clone is medium-sized. This chain connects TRBV5-4 to TRBJ2-1; no definite D call. The CDR3 has 15 amino acids. Germline V gene sequence: CDR1 SGHNT, CDR2 YYREEE (reference sequence). Deletions cut 4 bases from V and 0 bases from J, with 11 bases between. CDR3 sequence (DNA): TGTGCCAGCAGCCTTGACGCTCGCTCCTACAATGAGCAGTTCTTC. It yields the protein CASSLDARSYNEQFF.

The chain is built from TRBV5-4 and TRBJ2-5, with D possibly being TRBD1 or TRBD2 (5 bases each). V lost 2 bases and J 1 base, leaving 12 bases between the germline ends. CDR3 length: 15 amino acids. The V gene's germline CDR1 is SGHNT and CDR2 YYREEE (reference sequence). CDR3 sequence (DNA): TGTGCCAGCAGCTTATCCGGGGCCCCCCAAGAGACCCAGTACTTC. This sequence encodes CASSLSGAPQETQYF.

This clone was picked up a small number of times. Other nucleotide sequences in the sample specify the same CDR3. The CDR3 sequence: CAWSGDSNQPQHF. In DNA, the CDR3 is TGTGCCTGGAGTGGGGATAGCAATCAGCCCCAGCATTTT. The chain carries TRBV30 and TRBJ1-5; D remains ambiguous. The CDR3 runs 13 residues. Trimming took 1 base from V and 0 from J, leaving 4 bases between them. Germline V gene lookup returns CDR1 GTSNPN and CDR2 SVGIG (reference sequence).